This TCR beta chain was captured by sequencing in a study of cytomegalovirus exposure and HLA in healthy donors. Comment on this clone: Within the sample, other DNA sequences also encode this same CDR3.

The PCR contained 60 Vbeta and 13 Jbeta primers. Only in-frame clones appear in the TCRdb table, and some are missing; sequencing was by immunoSEQ multiplex PCR. The data contain more than 80,000 clones, over 60% of them seen just once; the ten biggest clones take up 7% to 10%. CDR1 and CDR2 from the germline V gene are SQVTM and ANQGSEA. Deletions cut 3 bases from V and 2 bases from J, with 8 bases between. The CDR3 spans 13 residues. The sequenced sample consisted of PBMCs. The J gene is TRBJ1-3, the V gene TRBV29-1; D gene ambiguous. This TCR was sampled from a human donor in good health. The CDR3 protein is CSVESGAGNTIYF. CDR3 coding DNA: TGCAGCGTTGAGTCCGGGGCTGGAAACACCATATATTTT.